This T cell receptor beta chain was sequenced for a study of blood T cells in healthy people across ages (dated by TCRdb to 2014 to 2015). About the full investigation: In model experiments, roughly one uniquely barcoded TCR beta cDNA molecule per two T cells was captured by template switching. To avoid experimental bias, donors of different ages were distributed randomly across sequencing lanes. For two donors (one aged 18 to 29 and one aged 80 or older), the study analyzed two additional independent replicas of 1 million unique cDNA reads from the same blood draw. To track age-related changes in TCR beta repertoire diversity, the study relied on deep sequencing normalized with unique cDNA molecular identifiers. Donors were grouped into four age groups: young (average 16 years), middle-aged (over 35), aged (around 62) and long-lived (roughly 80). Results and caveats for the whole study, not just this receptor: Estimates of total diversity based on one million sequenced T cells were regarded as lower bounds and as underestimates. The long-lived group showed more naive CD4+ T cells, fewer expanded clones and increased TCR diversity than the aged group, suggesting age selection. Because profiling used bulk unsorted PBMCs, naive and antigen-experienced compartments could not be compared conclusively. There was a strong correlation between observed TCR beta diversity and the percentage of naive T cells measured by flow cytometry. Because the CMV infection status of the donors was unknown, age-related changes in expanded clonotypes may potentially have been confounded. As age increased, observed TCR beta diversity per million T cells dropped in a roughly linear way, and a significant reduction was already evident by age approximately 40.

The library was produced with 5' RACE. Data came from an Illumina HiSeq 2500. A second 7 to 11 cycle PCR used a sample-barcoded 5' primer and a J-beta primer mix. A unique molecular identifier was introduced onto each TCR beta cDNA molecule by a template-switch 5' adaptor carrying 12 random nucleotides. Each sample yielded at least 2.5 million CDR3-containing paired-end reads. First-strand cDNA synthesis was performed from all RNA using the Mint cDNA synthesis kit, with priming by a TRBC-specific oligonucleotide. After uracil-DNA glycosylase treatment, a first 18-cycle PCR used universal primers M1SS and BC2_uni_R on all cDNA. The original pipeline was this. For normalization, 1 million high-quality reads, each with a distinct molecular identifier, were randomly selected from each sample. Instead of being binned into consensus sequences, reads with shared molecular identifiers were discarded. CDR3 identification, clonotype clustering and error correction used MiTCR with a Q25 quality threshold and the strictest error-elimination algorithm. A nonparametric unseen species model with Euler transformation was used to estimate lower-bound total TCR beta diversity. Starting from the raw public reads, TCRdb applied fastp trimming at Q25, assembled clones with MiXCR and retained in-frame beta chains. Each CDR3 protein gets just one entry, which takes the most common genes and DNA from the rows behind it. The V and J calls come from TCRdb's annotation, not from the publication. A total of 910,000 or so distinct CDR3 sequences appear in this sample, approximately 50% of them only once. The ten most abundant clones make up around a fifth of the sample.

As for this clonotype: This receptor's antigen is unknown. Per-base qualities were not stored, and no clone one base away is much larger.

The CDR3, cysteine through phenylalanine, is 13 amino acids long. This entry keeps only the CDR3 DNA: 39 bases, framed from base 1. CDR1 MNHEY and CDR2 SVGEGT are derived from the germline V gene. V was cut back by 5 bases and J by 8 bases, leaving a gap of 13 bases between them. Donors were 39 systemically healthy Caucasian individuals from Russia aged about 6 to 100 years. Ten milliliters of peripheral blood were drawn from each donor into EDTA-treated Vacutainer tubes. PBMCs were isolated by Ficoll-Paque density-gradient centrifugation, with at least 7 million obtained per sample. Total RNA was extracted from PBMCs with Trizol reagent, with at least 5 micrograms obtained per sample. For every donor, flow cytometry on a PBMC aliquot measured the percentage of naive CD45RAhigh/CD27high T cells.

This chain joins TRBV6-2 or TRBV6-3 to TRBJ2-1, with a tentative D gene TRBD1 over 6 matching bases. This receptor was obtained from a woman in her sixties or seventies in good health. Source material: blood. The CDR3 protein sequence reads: CASSPTDSYEQFF. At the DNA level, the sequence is TGTGCCAGCAGTCCCACGGACAGCTATGAGCAGTTCTTC.